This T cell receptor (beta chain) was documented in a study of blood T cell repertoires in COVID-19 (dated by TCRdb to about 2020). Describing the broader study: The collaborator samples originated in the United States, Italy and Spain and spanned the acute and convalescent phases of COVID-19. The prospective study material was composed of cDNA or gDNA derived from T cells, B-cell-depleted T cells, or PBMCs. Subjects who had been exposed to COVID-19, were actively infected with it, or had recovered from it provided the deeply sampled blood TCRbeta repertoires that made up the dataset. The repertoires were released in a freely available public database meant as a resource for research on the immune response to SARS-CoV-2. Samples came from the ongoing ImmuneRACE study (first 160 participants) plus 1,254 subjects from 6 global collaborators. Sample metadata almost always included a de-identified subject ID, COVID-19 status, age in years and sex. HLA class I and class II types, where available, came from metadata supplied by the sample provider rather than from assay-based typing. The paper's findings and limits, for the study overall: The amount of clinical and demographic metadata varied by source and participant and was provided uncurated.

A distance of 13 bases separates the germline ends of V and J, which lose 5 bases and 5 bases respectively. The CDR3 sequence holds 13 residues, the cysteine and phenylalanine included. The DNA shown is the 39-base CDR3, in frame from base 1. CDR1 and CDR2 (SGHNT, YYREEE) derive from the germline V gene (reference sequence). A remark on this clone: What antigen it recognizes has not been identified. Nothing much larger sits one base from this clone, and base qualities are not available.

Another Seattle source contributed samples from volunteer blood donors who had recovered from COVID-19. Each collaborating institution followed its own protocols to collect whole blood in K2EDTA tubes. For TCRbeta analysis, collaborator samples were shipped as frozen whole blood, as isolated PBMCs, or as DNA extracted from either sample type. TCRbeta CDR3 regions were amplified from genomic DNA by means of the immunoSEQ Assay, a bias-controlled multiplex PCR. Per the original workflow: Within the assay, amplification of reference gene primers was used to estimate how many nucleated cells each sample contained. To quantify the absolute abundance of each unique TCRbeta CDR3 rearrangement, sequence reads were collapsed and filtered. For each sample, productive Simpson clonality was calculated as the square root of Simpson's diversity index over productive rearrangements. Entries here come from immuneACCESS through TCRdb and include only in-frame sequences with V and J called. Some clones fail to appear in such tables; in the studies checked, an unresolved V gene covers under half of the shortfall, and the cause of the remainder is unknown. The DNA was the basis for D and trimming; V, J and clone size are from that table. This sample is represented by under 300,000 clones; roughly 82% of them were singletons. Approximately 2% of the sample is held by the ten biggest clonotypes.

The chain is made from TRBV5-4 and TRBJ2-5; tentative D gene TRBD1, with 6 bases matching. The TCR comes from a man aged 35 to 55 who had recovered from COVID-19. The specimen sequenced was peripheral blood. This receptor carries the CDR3 CASRPDRMETQYF. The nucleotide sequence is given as TGTGCCAGCAGACCAGACAGGATGGAGACCCAGTACTTC.